These 19 T cell receptor beta chains originate from one sample sequenced in a study of T cell responses to AZD1222 COVID-19 vaccine. Using immunoSEQ multiplex PCR, the repertoire was profiled, and TCRdb retains in-frame clones only, with some absent. The repertoire has more than 85,000 clones, roughly 80% of them found once; the top ten carry about a sixth. Specimen: peripheral blood, collected on day 0 of AZD1222 vaccination. The receptor set was obtained from an adult in good health.

This clone was seen only once. This chain joins TRBV4-1 and TRBJ1-6, with D hard to call. The CDR3 sequence is 12 residues long. V was pared by 0 bases and J by 9 bases, with 3 bases between. Germline assignment: CDR1 MGHRA and CDR2 YSYEKL. In DNA, the CDR3 is TGCGCCAGCAGCCAAGAGTTTTCACCCCTCCACTTT. It specifies CASSQEFSPLHF.

V gene TRBV24-1 combines with J gene TRBJ2-7; 8 positions agree with TRBD1. CDR1 and CDR2 from the germline V gene are KGHDR and SFDVKD. After removal of 1 base from V and 0 bases from J, the junction contained 4 bases not matched to a gene. This CDR3 is built from 16 residues. The CDR3 here is CATSDFRDRSSYEQYV. As DNA, the CDR3 is TGTGCCACCAGTGATTTCCGGGACAGGAGCTCCTACGAGCAGTACGTC.

The chain is built from TRBV11-2 and TRBJ2-7; no reliable D call. Germline V gene data show CDR1 as SGHAT and CDR2 as FQNNGV. CDR3 size: 13 residues. The V end was cut by 2 bases, the J end by 7 bases, with 12 bases between. The CDR3 loop reads CASSLILVGEQYV. The CDR3, as DNA: TGTGCCAGCAGCTTAATACTGGTAGGGGAGCAGTACGTC.

The rearrangement links TRBV19 to TRBJ2-1, with 11 nucleotides matching TRBD2. Per germline, CDR1 LNHDA and CDR2 SQIVND (reference sequence). V dropped 5 bases and J dropped 5; count of bases not matched to a gene: 8. There are 16 residues in the CDR3. CDR3 nucleotide sequence: TGTGCCAGTAGTCTTCGTACTAGCGGGGGTAACAATGAGCAGTTCTTC. Translated, it gives CASSLRTSGGNNEQFF.

V is TRBV19 and J is TRBJ1-1; D may be TRBD1 (6 bases). The CDR3 length is 14 residues. Germline values: CDR1 LNHDA, CDR2 SQIVND (reference sequence). Trimming removed 3 bases from V and 3 bases from J, with 11 bases in between. CDR3: CASSMDSSYTEAFF. CDR3 sequence (DNA): TGTGCCAGTAGTATGGACAGCTCTTACACTGAAGCTTTCTTT.

This rearrangement joins TRBV27 to TRBJ2-7, with 9 bases that match TRBD2. Germline CDR1 reads MNHEY; CDR2 reads SMNVEV (reference sequence). This CDR3 has 12 amino acids. J was trimmed by 9 bases and V by 4 bases; bases with no gene match: 4. The CDR3 spells CASSSVAGVQYF. CDR3 nucleotide sequence: TGTGCCAGCAGTTCGGTAGCGGGAGTGCAGTACTTC.

The V call is TRBV11-3, the J call TRBJ2-2; D gene unclear. Germline V gene lookup returns CDR1 SGHNT and CDR2 YENEEA. The length of the CDR3 is 15 residues. The germline V and J ends were trimmed by 0 bases and 7 bases, with 12 bases remaining between them. Written as DNA, the CDR3 is TGTGCCAGCAGCTTAGATCTATTGATTGACGGGGAGCTGTTTTTT. Translated, it gives CASSLDLLIDGELFF. The variable domain in full, completed from reference TRBV11-3 and TRBJ2-2, reads EAGVVQSPRYKIIEKKQPVAFWCNPISGHNTLYWYLQNLGQGPELLIRYENEEAVDDSQLPKDRFSAERLKGVDSTLKIQPAELGDSAVYLCASSLDLLIDGELFFGEGSRLTVL.

The chain employs TRBV28 and TRBJ2-7, with D possibly matching TRBD2 (6 bases). Germline values: CDR1 MDHEN, CDR2 SYDVKM. The CDR3 has 13 amino acids. The V gene lost 8 bases and the J gene lost 2 bases, with 13 bases spanning the gap. The CDR3 reads CASWDFEAYEQYF. The DNA of the CDR3 is TGTGCCAGCTGGGACTTTGAAGCCTACGAGCAGTACTTC.

This clone appeared once. The rearrangement joins TRBV12-3 or TRBV12-4 to TRBJ1-2; 7 bases fit TRBD1. The length of the CDR3 is 13 residues. After removal of 7 bases from V and 4 bases from J, the junction contained 6 bases not matched to a gene. The CDR3 sequence is CASTSDRVYGYTF. The CDR3 DNA is TGTGCCAGCACCAGTGACAGGGTCTATGGCTACACCTTC.

The chain recombines TRBV27 with TRBJ1-3, with D uncertain. The V and J ends lost 3 bases and 0 bases respectively, with 6 bases between them. The germline V gene encodes CDR1 MNHEY and CDR2 SMNVEV (reference sequence). This CDR3 is 14 amino acids long. The CDR3 here is CASSLMSSGNTIYF. The CDR3 DNA follows: TGTGCCAGCAGTTTGATGAGCTCTGGAAACACCATATATTTT.

The chain uses TRBV14 and TRBJ2-7; TRBD2 matches 7 bases. The CDR3 is 15 amino acids. J was trimmed by 6 bases and V by 1 base; bases with no gene match: 9. The germline V gene encodes CDR1 SGHDN and CDR2 FVKESK. The CDR3 region has the DNA TGTGCCAGCAGCCAAGGAAGCGGGATGGCAACCGAGCAGTACTTC. As protein: CASSQGSGMATEQYF.

The chain combines TRBV6-5 with TRBJ1-1, with TRBD1 as a possible D gene (5 bases). CDR3 length equals 13 residues. The germline V and J ends were trimmed by 7 bases and 3 bases, with 12 bases remaining between them. Germline CDR1 reads MNHEY; CDR2 reads SVGAGI. The CDR3 loop reads CASTPGVDTEAFF. The CDR3 region has the DNA TGTGCCAGCACCCCGGGGGTTGACACTGAAGCTTTCTTT.

This chain links TRBV7-8 with TRBJ1-2; D not certain. V lost 3 bases and J lost 5, with 7 bases in between. Germline V gene lookup returns CDR1 SGHVS and CDR2 FQNEAQ. The CDR3 consists of 12 residues. CDR3: CASSFGDYGYTF. CDR3 DNA: TGTGCCAGCAGCTTTGGGGATTATGGCTACACCTTC.

The rearrangement joins TRBV19 to TRBJ2-2; possible D gene TRBD1, 5 bases. The CDR3 extends over 17 amino acids. Germline CDR1 LNHDA, CDR2 SQIVND (reference sequence). V shed 3 bases and J shed 6 bases, with 20 bases lying between them. The CDR3 sequence is CASSIDPARVNAGELFF. CDR3 in DNA: TGTGCCAGTAGTATTGACCCCGCCAGGGTTAACGCCGGGGAGCTGTTTTTT. Using reference TRBV19 and TRBJ2-2 for the parts outside the CDR3, the full variable domain is DGGITQSPKYLFRKEGQNVTLSCEQNLNHDAMYWYRQDPGQGLRLIYYSQIVNDFQKGDIAEGYSVSREKKESFPLTVTSAQKNPTAFYLCASSIDPARVNAGELFFGEGSRLTVL.

The chain carries TRBV28 and TRBJ2-3; 9 nucleotides match TRBD2. This CDR3 is 16 amino acids long. The V segment lost 9 bases and the J segment 0 bases; nucleotides outside the gene matches: 10. CDR1 and CDR2 (germline): MDHEN, SYDVKM. CDR3 bases: TGTGCCAGTGACGGCGGGAGGGGTCCTAGCACAGATACGCAGTATTTT. Residues: CASDGGRGPSTDTQYF.

This clone was detected only once. V gene TRBV7-2 combines with J gene TRBJ1-2; TRBD1 matches at 9 bases. Germline values: CDR1 SGHTA, CDR2 FQGNSA. This CDR3 is built from 14 residues. V was pared by 1 base and J by 8 bases, with 5 bases of the junction left unmatched. This chain's CDR3 is CASSLVWTGDGYTF. CDR3 in DNA: TGTGCCAGCAGCTTAGTTTGGACAGGGGACGGCTACACCTTC.

This chain uses TRBV3-1 (or the pseudogene TRBV3-2) with TRBJ1-2; no clear D. CDR1 is LGHDT and CDR2 is YNNKEL in the germline V gene (reference sequence). The CDR3 has 14 amino acids. V lost 0 bases and J lost 8, with 13 bases in between. The CDR3 DNA sequence: TGTGCCAGCAGCCAAGATTTACGGCTGGAGGGCTACACCTTC. It specifies CASSQDLRLEGYTF.

The gene calls are TRBV21-1 and TRBJ1-4. TRBV21-1 is flagged as a pseudogene. The CDR3 is made up of 12 amino acids. In DNA form, the CDR3 reads TGTGCCAGCAGCAAAGTAGATGAAAAACTGTTTTTT. Translation gives CASSKVDEKLFF.

Points on this clone: This same CDR3 is encoded by further DNA sequences in the sample. The chain is built from TRBV6-5 and TRBJ1-1; D unclear. V lost 0 bases and J lost 0, with 5 bases in between. CDR1 and CDR2 (germline): MNHEY, SVGAGI. The CDR3 sequence is 14 residues long. The CDR3 bases are TGTGCCAGCAGTTACTCGACGGTGAACACTGAAGCTTTCTTT. Translation: CASSYSTVNTEAFF.